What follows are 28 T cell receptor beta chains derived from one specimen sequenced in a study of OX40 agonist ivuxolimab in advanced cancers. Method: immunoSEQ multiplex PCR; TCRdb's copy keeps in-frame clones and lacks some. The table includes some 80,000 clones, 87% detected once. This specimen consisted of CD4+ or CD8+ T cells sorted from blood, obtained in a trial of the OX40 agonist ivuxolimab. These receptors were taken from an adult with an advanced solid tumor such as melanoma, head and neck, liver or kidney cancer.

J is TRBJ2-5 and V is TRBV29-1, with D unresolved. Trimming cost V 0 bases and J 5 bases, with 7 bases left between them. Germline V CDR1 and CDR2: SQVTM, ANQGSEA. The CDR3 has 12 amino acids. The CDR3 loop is CSVEEGLETQYF. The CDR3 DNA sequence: TGCAGCGTTGAAGAGGGCCTTGAGACCCAGTACTTC. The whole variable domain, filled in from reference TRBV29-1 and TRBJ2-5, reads SAVISQKPSRDICQRGTSLTIQCQVDSQVTMMFWYRQQPGQSLTLIATANQGSEATYESGFVIDKFPISRPNLTFSTLTVSNMSPEDSSIYLCSVEEGLETQYFGPGTRLLVL.

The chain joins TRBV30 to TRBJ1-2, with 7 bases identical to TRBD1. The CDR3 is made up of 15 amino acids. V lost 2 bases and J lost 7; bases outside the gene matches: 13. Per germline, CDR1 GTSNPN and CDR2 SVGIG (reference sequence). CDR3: CAWSPPRGGRGGYTF. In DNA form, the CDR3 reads TGTGCCTGGAGTCCCCCCAGGGGGGGGCGAGGTGGCTACACCTTC.

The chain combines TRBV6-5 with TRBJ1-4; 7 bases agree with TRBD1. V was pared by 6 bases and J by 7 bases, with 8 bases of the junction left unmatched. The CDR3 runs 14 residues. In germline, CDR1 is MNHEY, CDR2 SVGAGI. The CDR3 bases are TGTGCCAGCAGACCGGGACAGCGTATTGAAAAACTGTTTTTT. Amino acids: CASRPGQRIEKLFF.

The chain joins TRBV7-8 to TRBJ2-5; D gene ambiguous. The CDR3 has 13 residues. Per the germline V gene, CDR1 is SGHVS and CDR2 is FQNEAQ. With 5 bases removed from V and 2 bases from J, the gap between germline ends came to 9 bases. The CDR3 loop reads CASSLRTQETQYF. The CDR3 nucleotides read TGTGCCAGCAGCCTTAGGACGCAAGAGACCCAGTACTTC.

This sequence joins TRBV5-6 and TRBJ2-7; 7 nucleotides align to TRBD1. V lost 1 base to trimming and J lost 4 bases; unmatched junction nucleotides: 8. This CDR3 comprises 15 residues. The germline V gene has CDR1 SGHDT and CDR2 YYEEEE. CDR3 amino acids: CASSLQKTGSYEQYF. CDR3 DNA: TGTGCCAGCAGCTTGCAAAAGACAGGGAGTTACGAGCAGTACTTC.

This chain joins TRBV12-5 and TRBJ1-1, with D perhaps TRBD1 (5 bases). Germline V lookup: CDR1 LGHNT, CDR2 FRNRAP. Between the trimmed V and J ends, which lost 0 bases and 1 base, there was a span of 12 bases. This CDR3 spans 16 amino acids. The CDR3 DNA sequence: TGTGCTAGTGGTTTGGTACGACCGGGGGAGAACACTGAAGCTTTCTTT. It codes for CASGLVRPGENTEAFF.

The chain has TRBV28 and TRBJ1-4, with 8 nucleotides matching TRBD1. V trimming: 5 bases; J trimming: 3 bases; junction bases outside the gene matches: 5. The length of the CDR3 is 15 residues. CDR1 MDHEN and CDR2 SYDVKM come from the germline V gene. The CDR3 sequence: CASSPQGAANEKLFF. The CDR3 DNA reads TGTGCCAGCAGTCCCCAGGGGGCGGCTAATGAAAAACTGTTTTTT.

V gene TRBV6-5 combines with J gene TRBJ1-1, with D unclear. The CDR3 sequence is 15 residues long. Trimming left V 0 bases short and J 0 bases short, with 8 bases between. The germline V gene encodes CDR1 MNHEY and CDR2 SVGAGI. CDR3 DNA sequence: TGTGCCAGCAGTTACTCGGCAGGTATGAACACTGAAGCTTTCTTT. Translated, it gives CASSYSAGMNTEAFF.

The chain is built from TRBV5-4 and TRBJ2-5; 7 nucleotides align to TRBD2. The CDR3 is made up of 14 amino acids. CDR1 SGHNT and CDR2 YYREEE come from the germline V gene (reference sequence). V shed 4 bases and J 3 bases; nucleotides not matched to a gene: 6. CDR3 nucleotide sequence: TGTGCCAGCAGCCTTGGGACTACCAAAGAGACCCAGTACTTC. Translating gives CASSLGTTKETQYF.

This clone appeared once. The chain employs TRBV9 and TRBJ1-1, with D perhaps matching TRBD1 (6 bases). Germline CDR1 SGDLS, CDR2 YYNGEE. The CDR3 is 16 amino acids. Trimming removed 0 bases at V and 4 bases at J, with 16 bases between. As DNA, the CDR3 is TGTGCCAGCAGCGTAGTAAGCGGGGGGGCGGTCACTGAAGCTTTCTTT. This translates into CASSVVSGGAVTEAFF.

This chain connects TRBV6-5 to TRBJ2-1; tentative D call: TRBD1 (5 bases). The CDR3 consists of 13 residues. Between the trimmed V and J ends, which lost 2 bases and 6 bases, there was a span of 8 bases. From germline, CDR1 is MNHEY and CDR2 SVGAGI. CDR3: CASSYVRANEQFF. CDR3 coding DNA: TGTGCCAGCAGTTACGTCAGGGCCAATGAGCAGTTCTTC.

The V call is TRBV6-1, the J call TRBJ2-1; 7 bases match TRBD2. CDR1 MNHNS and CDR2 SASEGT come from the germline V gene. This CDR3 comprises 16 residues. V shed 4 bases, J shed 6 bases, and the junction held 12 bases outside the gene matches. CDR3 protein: CASSGRTRSFSNEQFF. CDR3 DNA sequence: TGTGCCAGCAGTGGGCGGACTAGGTCCTTCTCCAATGAGCAGTTCTTC.

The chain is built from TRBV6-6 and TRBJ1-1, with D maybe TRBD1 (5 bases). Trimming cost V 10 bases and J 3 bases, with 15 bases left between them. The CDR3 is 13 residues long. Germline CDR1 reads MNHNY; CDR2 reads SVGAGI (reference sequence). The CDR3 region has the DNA TGTGCCATCTCGGGACTTCGGGACACTGAAGCTTTCTTT. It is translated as CAISGLRDTEAFF.

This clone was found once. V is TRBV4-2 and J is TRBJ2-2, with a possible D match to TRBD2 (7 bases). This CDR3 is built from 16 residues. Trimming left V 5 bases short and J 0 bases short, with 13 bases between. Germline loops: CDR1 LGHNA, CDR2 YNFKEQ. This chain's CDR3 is CASSLEGGANTGELFF. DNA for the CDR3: TGTGCCAGCAGCTTGGAGGGGGGGGCGAACACCGGGGAGCTGTTTTTT.

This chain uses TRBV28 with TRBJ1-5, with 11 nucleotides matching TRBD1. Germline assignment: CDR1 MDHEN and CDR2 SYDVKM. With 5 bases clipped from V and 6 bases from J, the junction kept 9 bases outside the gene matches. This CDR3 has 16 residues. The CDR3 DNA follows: TGTGCCAGCAGTCCTTGGACAGGGGGCCGGAGTCAGCCCCAGCATTTT. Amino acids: CASSPWTGGRSQPQHF.

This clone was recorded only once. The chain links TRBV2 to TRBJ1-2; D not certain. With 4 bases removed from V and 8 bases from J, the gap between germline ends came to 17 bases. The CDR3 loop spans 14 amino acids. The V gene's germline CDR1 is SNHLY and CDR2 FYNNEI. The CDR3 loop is CASSVAYGDRGYTF. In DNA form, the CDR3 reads TGTGCCAGCAGTGTTGCGTATGGGGATCGGGGCTACACCTTC. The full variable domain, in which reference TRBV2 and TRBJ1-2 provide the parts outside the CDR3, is EPEVTQTPSHQVTQMGQEVILRCVPISNHLYFYWYRQILGQKVEFLVSFYNNEISEKSEIFDDQFSVERPDGSNFTLKIRSTKLEDSAMYFCASSVAYGDRGYTFGSGTRLTVV.

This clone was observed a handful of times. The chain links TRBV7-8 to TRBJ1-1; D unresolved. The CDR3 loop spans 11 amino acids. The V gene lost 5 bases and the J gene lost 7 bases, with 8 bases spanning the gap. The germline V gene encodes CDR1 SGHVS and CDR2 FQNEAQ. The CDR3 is CASSVHLEAFF. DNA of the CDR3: TGTGCCAGCAGCGTGCATCTTGAAGCTTTCTTT.

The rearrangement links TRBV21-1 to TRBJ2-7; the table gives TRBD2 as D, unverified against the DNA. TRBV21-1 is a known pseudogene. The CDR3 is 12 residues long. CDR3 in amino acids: CASSSGRDEQYF. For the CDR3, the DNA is TGTGCCAGCAGTAGCGGGAGGGACGAGCAGTACTTC.

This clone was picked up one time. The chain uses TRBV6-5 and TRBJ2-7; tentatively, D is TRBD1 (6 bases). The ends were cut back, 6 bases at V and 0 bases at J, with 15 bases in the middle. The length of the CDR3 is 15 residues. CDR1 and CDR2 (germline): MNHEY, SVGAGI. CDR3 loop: CASSLRRGGSYEQYF. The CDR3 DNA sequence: TGTGCCAGCAGCTTACGTCGAGGGGGCTCCTACGAGCAGTACTTC.

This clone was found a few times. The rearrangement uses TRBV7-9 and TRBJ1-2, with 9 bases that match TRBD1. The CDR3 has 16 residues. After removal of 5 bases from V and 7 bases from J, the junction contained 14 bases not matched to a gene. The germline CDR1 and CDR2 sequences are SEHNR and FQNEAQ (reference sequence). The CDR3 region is CASSAGQGQGLGGYTF. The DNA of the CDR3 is TGTGCCAGCAGCGCCGGGCAAGGACAGGGGCTGGGTGGCTACACCTTC.

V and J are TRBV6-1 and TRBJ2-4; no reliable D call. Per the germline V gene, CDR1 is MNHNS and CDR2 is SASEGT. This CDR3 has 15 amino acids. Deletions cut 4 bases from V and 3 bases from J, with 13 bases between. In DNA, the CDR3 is TGTGCCAGCAGTGTATCCGGGTCCCACAAAAACATTCAGTACTTC. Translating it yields CASSVSGSHKNIQYF.

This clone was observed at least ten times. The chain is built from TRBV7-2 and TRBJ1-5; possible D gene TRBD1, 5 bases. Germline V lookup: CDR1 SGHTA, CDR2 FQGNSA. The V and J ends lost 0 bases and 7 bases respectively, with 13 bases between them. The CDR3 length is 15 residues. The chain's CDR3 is CASSLAVEGRQPQHF. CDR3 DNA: TGTGCCAGCAGCTTAGCAGTCGAGGGACGGCAGCCCCAGCATTTT.

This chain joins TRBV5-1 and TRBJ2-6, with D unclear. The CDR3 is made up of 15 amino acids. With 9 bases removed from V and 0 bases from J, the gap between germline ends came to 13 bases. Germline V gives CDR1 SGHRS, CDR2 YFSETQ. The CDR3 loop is CATTRTTSGANVLTF. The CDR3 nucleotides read TGCGCCACGACACGAACCACCTCTGGGGCCAACGTCCTGACTTTC.

In DNA form, the CDR3 reads TGTGCCAGCAGCCCCCTAGCCGGTCGGCAGACCCAGTACTTC. Encoded protein: CASSPLAGRQTQYF. This chain joins TRBV7-2 and TRBJ2-5, with D perhaps TRBD2 (5 bases). CDR3 size: 14 residues. Germline V lookup: CDR1 SGHTA, CDR2 FQGNSA. V was shortened by 5 bases and J by 6 bases, with 16 bases between the two germline ends. The whole variable domain, remainder taken from reference TRBV7-2 and TRBJ2-5, is GAGVSQSPSNKVTEKGKDVELRCDPISGHTALYWYRQSLGQGLEFLIYFQGNSAPDKSGLPSDRFSAERTGGSVSTLTIQRTQQEDSAVYLCASSPLAGRQTQYFGPGTRLLVL.

The CDR3 nucleotides are TGTGCCACCAGCAGAGATCCCCGGGGCGTCATGCTCACAGATACGCAGTATTTT. Translated: CATSRDPRGVMLTDTQYF. The chain combines TRBV15 with TRBJ2-3; the D gene could be TRBD1 or TRBD2 (5 bases each). Germline V gene data show CDR1 as LNHNV and CDR2 as YYDKDF (reference sequence). There are 18 residues in the CDR3. V lost 0 bases and J lost 2, with 18 bases in between.

The CDR3 sequence is CASSFDRGAVEQFF. CDR3 DNA sequence: TGTGCCAGCAGCTTCGACCGGGGGGCCGTTGAGCAGTTCTTC. This sequence joins TRBV7-8 and TRBJ2-1, with D possibly TRBD2 on 7 matching bases. The CDR3 loop spans 14 amino acids. Trimming took off 3 bases at V and 9 bases at J, with 15 bases between the two ends. Germline V CDR1 and CDR2: SGHVS, FQNEAQ.

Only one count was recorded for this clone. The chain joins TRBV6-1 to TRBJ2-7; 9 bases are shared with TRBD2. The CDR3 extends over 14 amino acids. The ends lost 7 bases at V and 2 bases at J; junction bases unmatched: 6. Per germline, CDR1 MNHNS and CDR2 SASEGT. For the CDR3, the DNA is TGTGCCAGCAAAGCTAGCGGGGATCCCTACGAGCAGTACTTC. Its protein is CASKASGDPYEQYF.

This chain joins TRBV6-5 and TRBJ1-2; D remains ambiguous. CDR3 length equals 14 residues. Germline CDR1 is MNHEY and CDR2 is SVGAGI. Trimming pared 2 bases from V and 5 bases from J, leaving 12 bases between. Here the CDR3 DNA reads TGTGCCAGCAGTTACGCCGGTTCCTCTTATGGCTACACCTTC. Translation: CASSYAGSSYGYTF.